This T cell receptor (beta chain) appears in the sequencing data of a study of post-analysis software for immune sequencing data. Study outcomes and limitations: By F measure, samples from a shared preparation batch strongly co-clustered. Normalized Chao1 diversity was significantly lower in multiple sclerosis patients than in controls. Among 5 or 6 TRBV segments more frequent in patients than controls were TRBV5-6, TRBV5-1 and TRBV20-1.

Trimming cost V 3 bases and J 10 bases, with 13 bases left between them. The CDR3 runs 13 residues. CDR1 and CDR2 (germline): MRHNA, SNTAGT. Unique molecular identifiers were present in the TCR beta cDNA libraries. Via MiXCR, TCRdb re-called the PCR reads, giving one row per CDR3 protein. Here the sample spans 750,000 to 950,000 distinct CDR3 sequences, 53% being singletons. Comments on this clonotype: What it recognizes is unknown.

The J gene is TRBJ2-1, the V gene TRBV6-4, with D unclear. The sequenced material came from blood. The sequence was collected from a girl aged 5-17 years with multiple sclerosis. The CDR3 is CASSEGLFAEQFF. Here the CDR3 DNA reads TGTGCCAGCAGTGAGGGTTTATTTGCGGAGCAGTTCTTC.